This passage covers 31 T cell receptor beta chains from one sample sequenced in a study of T cells in Graves' hyperthyroidism and ophthalmopathy. There were TCR beta CDR3 regions amplified from RNA transcripts. When the TCR CDR3 underwent first-round RT-PCR, the HTBI primer set was used. One entry per CDR3 protein results from TCRdb running MiXCR on the multiplex PCR reads. The sample includes roughly 100,000 distinct CDR3 sequences, roughly 44% of them seen just once. Sequenced: blood. Every receptor here comes from a man between 40 and 49 years old with Graves' hyperthyroidism.

This clonotype showed up many times. The rearrangement joins TRBV6-1 to TRBJ1-1; D is unclear. CDR1 is MNHNS, CDR2 SASEGT, per germline. The CDR3 consists of 14 residues. Trimming cost V 3 bases and J 0 bases, with 8 bases left between them. The CDR3 nucleotides read TGTGCCAGCAGTGAGGGGATGGTGAACACTGAAGCTTTCTTT. It translates to CASSEGMVNTEAFF.

This clonotype was seen at least ten times. The CDR3 DNA follows: TGTGCCAGCTCTGGGCAGGCGCTAATTAATGAAAAACTGTTTTTT. Translated, it gives CASSGQALINEKLFF. This chain connects TRBV2 to TRBJ1-4, with no clear D. V was clipped by 8 bases and J by 4 bases, with 17 bases between them. Germline CDR1 reads SNHLY; CDR2 reads FYNNEI. This CDR3 has 15 residues.

This clonotype was observed at least ten times. The gene calls are TRBV19 and TRBJ2-5, with 7 bases matching TRBD1. Germline values: CDR1 LNHDA, CDR2 SQIVND (reference sequence). CDR3 length: 16 amino acids. Trimming cost V 4 bases and J 0 bases; bases outside gene matches: 8. This chain's CDR3 is CASSTQGERHQETQYF. Here the CDR3 DNA reads TGTGCCAGTAGTACTCAGGGGGAGAGGCACCAAGAGACCCAGTACTTC. Looking up the rest from reference TRBV19 and TRBJ2-5 gives the full variable domain: DGGITQSPKYLFRKEGQNVTLSCEQNLNHDAMYWYRQDPGQGLRLIYYSQIVNDFQKGDIAEGYSVSREKKESFPLTVTSAQKNPTAFYLCASSTQGERHQETQYFGPGTRLLVL.

This sequence joins TRBV2 and TRBJ1-2; D remains unclear. Trimming shortened V by 6 bases and J by 5 bases, and 10 bases separated the two germline ends. Germline V gene lookup returns CDR1 SNHLY and CDR2 FYNNEI. The CDR3 totals 12 residues. The CDR3 coding sequence is TGTGCCAGCAGCGCTAGCGGGTATGGCTACACCTTC. The encoded protein is CASSASGYGYTF.

This chain links TRBV10-1 with TRBJ2-1; 8 nucleotides align to TRBD2. The germline V gene encodes CDR1 WNHNN and CDR2 SYGVQD (reference sequence). This CDR3 is built from 17 residues. V shed 11 bases and J 13 bases; nucleotides not matched to a gene: 28. Here the CDR3 DNA reads TGCGCCCGCGAAAATCATGGCTCGCGGGAGGAAGGAGAGACCCAGTTCTTC. Its translation: CARENHGSREEGETQFF.

This chain links TRBV6-6 with TRBJ1-2; 9 bases align to TRBD1. Germline trimming cut 3 bases from V and 7 bases from J; bases unmatched to any gene: 9. From germline, CDR1 is MNHNY and CDR2 SVGAGI (reference sequence). The CDR3 totals 15 residues. DNA of the CDR3: TGTGCCAGCAGTTATCTCGAGGGGACAGGGTCTGGCTACACCTTC. Its translation: CASSYLEGTGSGYTF.

The chain uses TRBV20-1 and TRBJ1-5, with 7 nucleotides matching TRBD1. CDR3 length equals 12 residues. V was clipped by 4 bases and J by 4 bases; unmatched bases: 1. CDR1 and CDR2 (germline): DFQATT, SNEGSKA (reference sequence). Here the CDR3 reads CSATTGNQPQHF. The CDR3 region has the DNA TGCAGTGCTACGACAGGGAATCAGCCCCAGCATTTT.

This clonotype has more than one count but fewer than ten. V gene TRBV7-3 combines with J gene TRBJ2-1; D gene uncertain. This CDR3 contains 15 residues. Germline loops: CDR1 SGHTA, CDR2 FQGTGA. Deletions cut 6 bases from V and 3 bases from J, with 15 bases between. CDR3 nucleotides: TGTGCCAGCAGTCCAACGCACGGGTTCTACAATGAGCAGTTCTTC. Its translation: CASSPTHGFYNEQFF.

Ten or more counts support this clonotype. The chain links TRBV5-6 to TRBJ2-7; no definite D call. V was pared by 0 bases and J by 3 bases, with 10 bases between. The CDR3 has 14 residues. CDR1 and CDR2 (germline): SGHDT, YYEEEE. For the CDR3, the DNA is TGTGCCAGCAGCTTGGGCAAAGCCTTCTACGAGCAGTACTTC. Encoded protein: CASSLGKAFYEQYF.

The chain recombines TRBV19 with TRBJ2-2, with 8 bases fitting TRBD2. Germline V gene sequence: CDR1 LNHDA, CDR2 SQIVND (reference sequence). V trimming: 10 bases; J trimming: 6 bases; junction bases outside the gene matches: 10. The CDR3 is 14 residues long. The CDR3 DNA sequence: TGTGCCACTGTACTGGCGGGAGGAGCCGGGGAGCTGTTTTTT. Amino acid sequence: CATVLAGGAGELFF.

The chain couples TRBV10-3 to TRBJ2-7; TRBD1 agrees at 9 bases. Germline trimming cut 7 bases from V and 0 bases from J; bases unmatched to any gene: 4. Germline V gives CDR1 ENHRY, CDR2 SYGVKD. The CDR3 has 14 amino acids. The CDR3 DNA sequence: TGTGCCATCACCACGACAGGGGGCTCCTACGAGCAGTACTTC. Translating it yields CAITTTGGSYEQYF.

The chain is built from TRBV5-8 and TRBJ1-1; a weak D match, TRBD1 (6 bases). The CDR3 contains 15 residues. Between the trimmed V and J ends, which lost 4 bases and 8 bases, there was a span of 21 bases. CDR1 and CDR2 from the germline V gene are SGHTS and YDEGEE. The CDR3: CASSEAGGGGTEAFF. The CDR3 DNA reads as TGTGCCAGCAGCGAAGCGGGGGGCGGAGGCACGGAAGCTTTCTTT.

The sample holds many counts of this clonotype. The CDR3 DNA reads TGTGCCAGTATCGGCGAAAACAGGGGGCGAGATCAGCCCCAGCATTTT. Amino acid sequence: CASIGENRGRDQPQHF. The rearrangement links TRBV19 to TRBJ1-5, with TRBD1 identical over 9 bases. The germline V gene has CDR1 LNHDA and CDR2 SQIVND (reference sequence). The CDR3 totals 16 residues. V shed 7 bases, J shed 5 bases, and the junction held 12 bases outside the gene matches.

About this clonotype itself: One end of the junction does not line up with germline, which may come from a read error. This chain uses TRBV4-1 with TRBJ2-2; TRBD1 might be the D (5 bases). Germline CDR1 reads MGHRA; CDR2 reads YSYEKL. The CDR3 totals 16 residues. The CDR3 bases are TGCGCCAGCAGCTTAATGGCCAGGGCGAACGCCGGGGAGCTGTTTTTT. Protein sequence: CASSLMARANAGELFF.

The chain links TRBV10-3 to TRBJ2-7; 10 bases are a match to TRBD1. CDR1 is ENHRY and CDR2 is SYGVKD in the germline V gene. J gave up 6 bases and V 5 bases, and 7 bases lay outside the gene matches. The CDR3 loop spans 14 amino acids. The chain's CDR3 is CAISPGQGPCEQYF. The DNA of the CDR3 is TGTGCCATCAGTCCGGGACAGGGGCCTTGCGAGCAGTACTTC.

This clonotype has ten or more counts. The chain has TRBV11-2 and TRBJ1-6; D not certain. Per germline, CDR1 SGHAT and CDR2 FQNNGV. The V end was cut by 0 bases, the J end by 0 bases, with 9 bases between. CDR3 length: 17 residues. CDR3 region: CASSLDLRSSYNSPLHF. CDR3 DNA: TGTGCCAGCAGCTTAGATCTAAGGAGCTCCTATAATTCACCCCTCCACTTT.

About this clonotype itself: A junction boundary mismatches the germline segment, possibly from a read error. This sequence joins TRBV11-1 and TRBJ2-7; 9 positions agree with TRBD1. This CDR3 is 16 amino acids long. Per the germline V gene, CDR1 is SGHAT and CDR2 is FQDESV (reference sequence). The CDR3 nucleotides read TGTGCCAGCAGCCTAGCGGACAGGGGAATCTCCTACAAGCAGTACTTC. It yields the protein CASSLADRGISYKQYF.

The rearrangement uses TRBV9 and TRBJ2-1, with 9 bases fitting TRBD2. CDR1 and CDR2 (germline): SGDLS, YYNGEE. This CDR3 spans 13 amino acids. The CDR3 nucleotides read TGTGCTAGAGATAGGGAGCGGGGGGTTGAGCAGTTCTTC. Translation: CARDRERGVEQFF.

This clonotype was seen at least ten times. The V gene is TRBV11-2, the J gene TRBJ2-2; D not certain. In germline, CDR1 is SGHAT, CDR2 FQNNGV. V lost 0 bases, J lost 0 bases, and 5 bases lay in between. This CDR3 is built from 15 residues. The CDR3 loop is CASSLETSNTGELFF. The CDR3 region has the DNA TGTGCCAGCAGCTTAGAAACTTCGAACACCGGGGAGCTGTTTTTT.

This clonotype was recorded once. This chain links TRBV10-3 with TRBJ2-5; D is uncertain. The V end was cut by 4 bases, the J end by 5 bases, with 2 bases between. The CDR3 extends over 10 amino acids. CDR1 and CDR2 from the germline V gene are ENHRY and SYGVKD. CDR3 nucleotide sequence: TGTGCCATCAGTGGCGAGACCCAGTACTTC. It yields the protein CAISGETQYF.

This clonotype was detected ten times or more. Relative to the germline gene, one junction end is altered; a read error may explain this. The chain combines TRBV7-7 with TRBJ2-7, with 14 nucleotides matching TRBD2. CDR1 and CDR2 from the germline V gene are SSHAT and FNYEAQ (reference sequence). The CDR3 runs to 20 residues. The chain's CDR3 is CASSTPDRGLAGAFAYEQYF. In DNA form, the CDR3 reads TGTGCTAGCAGCACCCCGGACAGGGGACTAGCGGGGGCCTTCGCCTACGAGCAGTACTTC.

There are many counts of this clonotype. The rearrangement links TRBV5-6 to TRBJ1-5, with D unresolved. V was shortened by 4 bases and J by 3 bases, with 8 bases between the two germline ends. The germline CDR1 and CDR2 sequences are SGHDT and YYEEEE. This CDR3 contains 13 residues. The CDR3 DNA is TGTGCCAGCAGCCTGTGGCACAATCAGCCCCAGCATTTT. Translated, it gives CASSLWHNQPQHF.

This clonotype was detected only a few times. CDR3: CASSSSLDLSNQPQHF. The CDR3 region has the DNA TGTGCCAGCAGTAGCTCCCTTGACCTTAGCAATCAGCCCCAGCATTTT. The chain couples TRBV6-6 to TRBJ1-5; D call uncertain. V was shortened by 5 bases and J by 0 bases, with 14 bases between the two germline ends. Germline V gives CDR1 MNHNY, CDR2 SVGAGI (reference sequence). This CDR3 contains 16 residues.

The chain recombines TRBV2 with TRBJ2-7, with TRBD2 matching 11 bases. CDR1 is SNHLY, CDR2 FYNNEI, per germline. This CDR3 is 13 amino acids long. CDR3 coding DNA: TGTGCTAGTTTAGCGGGAGGGATCTACGAGCAGTACTTC. Translating it yields CASLAGGIYEQYF.

Points on this clonotype: A read error may explain this, as a much larger clone is one base away. The chain combines TRBV20-1 with TRBJ1-6, with 9 bases lining up with TRBD1. Germline trimming cut 5 bases from V and 10 bases from J; bases unmatched to any gene: 6. The CDR3 is made up of 13 amino acids. Germline assignment: CDR1 DFQATT and CDR2 SNEGSKA (reference sequence). The CDR3 loop reads CSAWDRESSPLHF. The CDR3 coding sequence is TGCAGTGCTTGGGACAGGGAGAGCTCACCCCTCCACTTT.

This sequence joins TRBV7-9 and TRBJ2-1, with TRBD1 identical over 11 bases. CDR1 is SEHNR, CDR2 FQNEAQ, per germline (reference sequence). J gave up 5 bases and V 4 bases, and 7 bases lay outside the gene matches. This CDR3 is built from 16 residues. The CDR3 here is CASSYHGTGGNNEQFF. As DNA, the CDR3 is TGTGCCAGCAGCTACCACGGGACAGGGGGGAACAATGAGCAGTTCTTC.

The sample holds many counts of this clonotype. This CDR3 reads CSVEVPGRGETQYF. The CDR3 DNA sequence: TGCAGCGTTGAAGTCCCAGGGAGAGGTGAGACCCAGTACTTC. V is TRBV29-1 and J is TRBJ2-5; either TRBD1 or TRBD2 may supply D (5 bases each). This CDR3 contains 14 residues. V lost 1 base, J lost 5 bases, and 14 bases lay in between. CDR1 is SQVTM, CDR2 ANQGSEA, per germline.

The chain links TRBV29-1 to TRBJ2-5; the match to TRBD2 covers 9 bases. The CDR3 loop spans 14 amino acids. Germline assignment: CDR1 SQVTM and CDR2 ANQGSEA. Trimming at V came to 5 bases and at J to 7 bases, leaving 11 bases not matched to a gene. The CDR3 loop reads CSVRYSGGRGTQYF. CDR3 coding DNA: TGCAGCGTTAGGTATAGCGGGGGCCGGGGGACCCAGTACTTC.

This clonotype was counted at least ten times. V usage is TRBV12-3 or TRBV12-4 and J usage is TRBJ2-7, with D tentatively TRBD1 or TRBD2 (5 bases each). This CDR3 has 13 amino acids. V was shortened by 6 bases and J by 0 bases, with 9 bases between the two germline ends. The CDR3 DNA sequence: TGTGCCAGCAGCTCGGGGCCCTCCTACGAGCAGTACTTC. Amino acid sequence: CASSSGPSYEQYF.

The chain has TRBV5-1 and TRBJ2-6; a possible D gene is TRBD2 (5 bases). Germline-derived CDR1 and CDR2 are SGHRS and YFSETQ. Deletions cut 1 base from V and 4 bases from J, with 9 bases between. The CDR3 is made up of 15 amino acids. The CDR3 sequence is CASSLLAPGANVLTF. The CDR3 bases are TGCGCCAGCAGCTTGTTAGCGCCAGGGGCCAACGTCCTGACTTTC.

Notes on this clonotype: No conserved phenylalanine or tryptophan ends this CDR3, so it is likely a read error. The DNA is omitted, as the CDR3 cannot be located on it reliably, and the CDR3 follows TCRdb's listing. The CDR3 is CASSLKAG. The chain links TRBV7-9 to TRBJ2-1; the table's D call TRBD2 went unverified against the DNA. Termini included, the CDR3 measures 8 amino acids. Looked up from germline, CDR1 is SEHNR and CDR2 is FQNEAQ (reference sequence).